This passage covers 6 T cell receptor beta chains from one sample sequenced in a study of beta chain features in type 1 diabetes listed by TCRdb under 2018. Libraries were made using the immunoSEQ multiplex PCR assay. The entire isolated RNA was reverse transcribed using the High Capacity cDNA Reverse Transcription Kit, and thus expressed TCRB transcripts were sequenced. TCRdb took this table from immuneACCESS and kept in-frame rearrangements with V and J called. Such tables lack part of the clones; where checked against another copy, unresolved V genes explain under half of the gap, and the rest is unexplained. Present in this sample are over 500,000 clones, around 15% of which were seen just once. Of the sample, approximately 0.087% falls within the top ten clones. Input material: naive CD4+ T cells from blood. The sample's cell subset or site label, decoded: true naive CD4+ T cells. The receptors originated from a man aged 18 to 30 in good health.

The V call is TRBV9, the J call TRBJ2-7; no clear D. CDR3 size: 13 residues. Germline assignment: CDR1 SGDLS and CDR2 YYNGEE. V lost 4 bases to trimming and J lost 2 bases, with 10 bases between them. CDR3 coding DNA: TGTGCCAGCAGCTCTGGTTCCACCTACGAGCAGTACTTC. Translation: CASSSGSTYEQYF.

The chain combines TRBV28 with TRBJ1-6; D is possibly TRBD1 (6 bases). Trimming left V 6 bases short and J 7 bases short, with 16 bases between. The V gene's germline CDR1 is MDHEN and CDR2 SYDVKM. CDR3 length: 15 residues. CDR3 sequence reads: CASRTIQGRNSPLHF. The CDR3 DNA reads as TGTGCCAGCAGGACTATACAGGGTAGGAATTCACCCCTCCACTTT.

This clone was recorded a few times. V and J are TRBV5-1 and TRBJ1-2, with a weak D call TRBD1 (5 bases). With 3 bases removed from V and 3 bases from J, the gap between germline ends came to 9 bases. Germline V CDR1 and CDR2: SGHRS, YFSETQ. This CDR3 comprises 13 residues. CDR3: CASSSGIDYGYTF. The CDR3 bases are TGCGCCAGCAGCTCAGGGATAGACTATGGCTACACCTTC.

This clone was picked up a small number of times. The DNA for the CDR3 is TGTGCCAGCAGCTTAGTCAGCAGCGGAACTTTCCACTTT. Its protein product is CASSLVSSGTFHF. The V gene is TRBV7-9, the J gene TRBJ1-6, with D unclear. V lost 1 base to trimming and J lost 17 bases, with 15 bases between them. Germline CDR1 SEHNR, CDR2 FQNEAQ (reference sequence). The CDR3 consists of 13 residues. Variable domain in full (rest from reference TRBV7-9 and TRBJ1-6): DTGVSQNPRHKITKRGQNVTFRCDPISEHNRLYWYRQTLGQGPEFLTYFQNEAQLEKSRLLSDRFSAERPKGSFSTLEIQRTEQGDSAMYLCASSLVSSGTFHFGNGTRLTVT.

The V and J genes are TRBV9 and TRBJ1-2; the match to TRBD1 covers 9 bases. The CDR3 covers 15 residues. V lost 2 bases and J lost 8; bases outside the gene matches: 10. Germline V gives CDR1 SGDLS, CDR2 YYNGEE. CDR3: CASSVGQGLQRGYTF. CDR3 sequence (DNA): TGTGCCAGCAGCGTCGGACAGGGGCTCCAAAGGGGCTACACCTTC. Filled out from reference TRBV9 and TRBJ1-2, the complete variable domain reads DSGVTQTPKHLITATGQRVTLRCSPRSGDLSVYWYQQSLDQGLQFLIQYYNGEERAKGNILERFSAQQFPDLHSELNLSSLELGDSALYFCASSVGQGLQRGYTFGSGTRLTVV.

This chain joins TRBV18 and TRBJ2-5; unclear D gene. With 3 bases removed from V and 5 bases from J, the gap between germline ends came to 10 bases. This CDR3 has 13 residues. CDR1 is KGHSH and CDR2 is LQKENI in the germline V gene. CDR3 sequence: CASSPRLEETQYF. CDR3 DNA sequence: TGTGCCAGCTCACCCCGACTCGAGGAGACCCAGTACTTC.